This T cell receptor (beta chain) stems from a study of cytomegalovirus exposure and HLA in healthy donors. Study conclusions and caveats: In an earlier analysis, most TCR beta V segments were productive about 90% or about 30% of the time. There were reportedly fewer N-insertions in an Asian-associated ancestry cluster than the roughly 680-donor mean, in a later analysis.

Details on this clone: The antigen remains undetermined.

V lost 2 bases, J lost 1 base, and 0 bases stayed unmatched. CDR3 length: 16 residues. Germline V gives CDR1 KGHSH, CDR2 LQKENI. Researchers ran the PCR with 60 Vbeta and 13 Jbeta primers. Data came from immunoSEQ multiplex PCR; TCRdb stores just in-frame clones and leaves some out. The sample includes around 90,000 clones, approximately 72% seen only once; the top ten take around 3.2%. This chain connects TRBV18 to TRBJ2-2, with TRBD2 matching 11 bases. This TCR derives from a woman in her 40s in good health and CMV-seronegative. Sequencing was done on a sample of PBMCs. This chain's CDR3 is CASSPGLAGNTGELFF. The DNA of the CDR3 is TGTGCCAGCTCACCAGGACTAGCGGGGAACACCGGGGAGCTGTTTTTT.